A few counts support the clone carrying this T cell receptor beta chain. Its specificity is unknown. This entry belongs to a study of blood T cells in healthy people across ages. Notes on the study in general: Whereas aged donors had fewer naive CD4+ cells, long-lived donors had more of them and higher diversity. No conclusive comparison of naive versus antigen-experienced cells was possible with unsorted PBMCs. Estimates of total diversity, which came from one million sequenced T cells, were considered to be underestimates.

Germline CDR1 reads LGHNA; CDR2 reads YNFKEQ. There are 15 residues in the CDR3. J lost 7 bases, V lost 1 base, and 2 bases had no gene match. The authors ran a second PCR of about 6 to 11 cycles using a sample-barcoded 5' primer and a J-beta primer mix. Each cDNA molecule received a tag from a template-switch adaptor that had 12 random nucleotides. MiXCR was run by TCRdb on the 5' RACE reads, yielding one entry per CDR3 protein. The sample lists 1,300,000 or so distinct CDR3 sequences; around 59% were seen once. The chain is built from TRBV4-2 and TRBJ2-1, with TRBD2 matching over 12 bases. This receptor was identified in a man aged 18 to 29 in good health. What was sequenced was blood. The CDR3 coding sequence is TGTGCCAGCAGCCAAGGTACTAGCGGGAGGAATGAGCAGTTCTTC. Amino acid sequence: CASSQGTSGRNEQFF.